This is a list of T cell receptor beta chains from one sample in a study of radiation and T cells in renal cell carcinoma. The data were produced by immunoSEQ multiplex PCR, yet TCRdb's version contains in-frame clones alone and is incomplete. The top ten hold approximately 10% of the sample, which has roughly 170,000 clones, 88% seen once. Here the sequenced sample was blood, taken from a patient whose treatment included radiotherapy and nephrectomy. These receptors were taken from a woman in her forties or fifties with renal cell carcinoma. CDR3s include the opening cysteine and the closing phenylalanine or tryptophan. Each record gives: clone size, J gene, V gene, D gene, CDR3 protein, CDR3 DNA. D genes are given only for firm matches. For some rows the clone size is stated as once, few or many, or as a class when expanded; others skip it.

>NA|TRBJ1-1|TRBV5-1|NA
CASSLDGFMNTEAFF
TGCGCCAGCAGCTTGGATGGATTCATGAACACTGAAGCTTTCTTT
>NA|TRBJ2-5|TRBV19|NA
CASSTGLSETQYF
TGTGCCAGTAGTACAGGGTTATCGGAGACCCAGTACTTC
>NA|TRBJ2-2|TRBV5-1|NA
CASSYYAGGTGELFF
TGCGCCAGCAGCTACTACGCAGGAGGCACCGGGGAGCTGTTTTTT
>once|TRBJ1-4|TRBV7-9|TRBD1
CASSPGQGASNEKLFF
TGTGCCAGCAGCCCGGGACAGGGGGCTTCTAATGAAAAACTGTTTTTT
>NA|TRBJ1-1|TRBV6-4|TRBD1
CASIEGQGDTEAFF
TGTGCCAGCATCGAGGGACAGGGAGACACTGAAGCTTTCTTT
>NA|TRBJ1-2|TRBV30|NA
CAWSIFPSYYGYTF
TGTGCCTGGAGTATTTTTCCAAGCTACTATGGCTACACCTTC
>NA|TRBJ2-1|TRBV6-5|TRBD1
CASSQSGTGVSEQFF
TGTGCCAGCAGCCAATCCGGGACAGGGGTCTCGGAGCAGTTCTTC
>NA|TRBJ2-7|TRBV7-9|NA
CASSPAGPYEQYF
TGTGCCAGCAGCCCGGCTGGACCCTACGAGCAGTACTTC
>NA|TRBJ2-6|TRBV5-1|NA
CASRIGPGRSGANVLTF
TGCGCCAGCAGAATAGGGCCGGGCCGATCTGGGGCCAACGTCCTGACTTTC
>NA|TRBJ2-1|TRBV9|NA
CASSVSGGYNNEQFF
TGTGCCAGCAGCGTATCTGGCGGATATAACAATGAGCAGTTCTTC
>once|TRBJ1-2|TRBV5-3|NA
CARRTRGYWGNSYGYTF
TGTGCCAGAAGGACGAGAGGATATTGGGGAAATAGCTATGGCTACACCTTC
>NA|TRBJ1-1|TRBV6-1|NA
CASKLLGAFF
TGTGCCAGCAAGTTGCTTGGAGCTTTCTTT
>NA|TRBJ2-7|TRBV30|NA
CAWSVVSGSYEQYF
TGTGCCTGGAGTGTAGTAAGCGGGTCCTACGAGCAGTACTTC
>NA|TRBJ2-7|TRBV10-3|NA
CAISSRGNSYEQYF
TGTGCCATCAGCTCCCGGGGCAACTCCTACGAGCAGTACTTC
>NA|TRBJ1-4|TRBV29-1|NA
CSVGQGGEKLFF
TGCAGCGTTGGGCAGGGAGGGGAAAAACTGTTTTTT
>NA|TRBJ1-1|TRBV5-1|TRBD1
CASSRLQGAWSEAFF
TGCGCCAGCAGCCGATTGCAGGGGGCTTGGTCTGAAGCTTTCTTT
>NA|TRBJ1-2|TRBV6-1|TRBD1
CASSLTATGSYTF
TGTGCCAGCAGCCTAACTGCGACAGGGTCCTACACCTTC
>NA|TRBJ1-1|TRBV27|NA
CASSFGLRTEAFF
TGTGCCAGCAGTTTTGGACTTCGCACTGAAGCTTTCTTT
>NA|TRBJ1-3|TRBV6-1|TRBD1
CASSEPSTGVGNTIYF
TGTGCCAGCAGTGAACCCTCGACAGGGGTAGGAAACACCATATATTTT
>NA|TRBJ1-1|TRBV4-1|NA
CASSQPTAGIEVTEAFF
TGCGCCAGCAGCCAACCGACCGCGGGTATAGAAGTTACTGAAGCTTTCTTT
>NA|TRBJ2-2|TRBV29-1|NA
CSVDGPLGTGELFF
TGCAGCGTTGACGGGCCATTGGGCACCGGGGAGCTGTTTTTT
>NA|TRBJ1-1|TRBV2|NA
CASSEARNTEAFF
TGTGCCAGCAGTGAAGCGCGGAACACTGAAGCTTTCTTT
>NA|TRBJ1-2|TRBV29-1|NA
CSASSQQSANYGYTF
TGCAGCGCCTCAAGCCAGCAGTCGGCTAACTATGGCTACACCTTC
>NA|TRBJ2-5|TRBV30|NA
CAWSVQETQYF
TGTGCCTGGAGTGTCCAGGAGACCCAGTACTTC
>NA|TRBJ2-1|TRBV7-9|TRBD1
CASTLSGTGKYNEQFF
TGTGCCAGCACACTTTCCGGGACAGGGAAATACAATGAGCAGTTCTTC
>NA|TRBJ2-7|TRBV7-2|NA
CASSLLVRGASYEQYF
TGTGCCAGCAGCTTGTTAGTACGGGGTGCTTCCTACGAGCAGTACTTC
>NA|TRBJ2-7|TRBV29-1|NA
CSVEGRAGSSGYEQYF
TGCAGCGTCGAGGGCAGGGCAGGTAGCAGTGGATACGAGCAGTACTTC